These 2 T cell receptor beta chains were all obtained from the same sample, sequenced in a study of T cells expressing NK-cell markers. TCRdb processed the 5' RACE reads again and assigns one entry to each CDR3 protein, with no DNA. The repertoire table contains some 390,000 distinct CDR3 sequences. Material: blood T cells: a sorted CD56 or NKG2C T cell subset, CD4+ or CD8+ T cells, or bulk PBMC T cells (not recorded which). Every receptor here comes from a woman aged 45-60 years in good health.

The chain employs TRBV25-1 and TRBJ2-7; TCRdb's D call of TRBD1 is untestable without DNA. In germline, CDR1 is MGHDK, CDR2 SYGVNS. The CDR3 totals 14 residues. This CDR3 is CASIGGRKTYEQYF.

This CDR3 reads CASSYRDRGSDTQYF. V usage is TRBV11-3 and J usage is TRBJ2-3; with no DNA, the TCRdb D assignment of TRBD1 cannot be verified. The germline CDR1 and CDR2 sequences are SGHNT and YENEEA. CDR3 length: 15 amino acids.